The 30 T cell receptor beta chains listed next were all sequenced from one sample in a study of blood T cells in healthy people across ages. Through a sample-barcoded 5' primer and a J-beta primer mix, a second PCR was run for roughly 6 to 12 cycles. MiXCR, applied by TCRdb to the 5' RACE reads, yields one record per CDR3 protein. The sample records about 1.6 million distinct CDR3 sequences, 30% to 40% being singletons. The sample consisted of blood. Every receptor here comes from a woman aged 25 to 39 in good health.

This clonotype was seen repeatedly, ten times or more. The gene calls are TRBV11-2 and TRBJ2-3; a weak D match, TRBD2 (5 bases). The CDR3 contains 14 residues. V was pared by 5 bases and J by 6 bases, with 15 bases between. In germline, CDR1 is SGHAT, CDR2 FQNNGV. This CDR3 reads CASSPTRTRDTQYF. The CDR3 nucleotides are TGTGCCAGCAGCCCTACTAGAACCCGCGATACGCAGTATTTT. Full variable domain (outside the CDR3, taken from reference TRBV11-2 and TRBJ2-3): EAGVAQSPRYKIIEKRQSVAFWCNPISGHATLYWYQQILGQGPKLLIQFQNNGVVDDSQLPKDRFSAERLKGVDSTLKIQPAKLEDSAVYLCASSPTRTRDTQYFGPGTRLTVL.

This chain links TRBV5-1 with TRBJ2-7; tentatively, D is TRBD1 (6 bases). The CDR3 is 17 amino acids. Germline V gene sequence: CDR1 SGHRS, CDR2 YFSETQ. Between the trimmed V and J ends, which lost 4 bases and 2 bases, there was a span of 22 bases. CDR3 region: CASSAQGTVTNTYEQYF. In DNA form, the CDR3 reads TGCGCCAGCAGCGCACAGGGTACCGTGACCAATACCTACGAGCAGTACTTC. Full variable domain (remainder filled in from reference TRBV5-1 and TRBJ2-7): KAGVTQTPRYLIKTRGQQVTLSCSPISGHRSVSWYQQTPGQGLQFLFEYFSETQRNKGNFPGRFSGRQFSNSRSEMNVSTLELGDSALYLCASSAQGTVTNTYEQYFGPGTRLTVT.

In the case of this clonotype: Relative to the germline gene, one junction end is altered; a read error may explain this. V and J are TRBV9 and TRBJ2-2; D possibly matches TRBD1 or TRBD2 (6 bases each). CDR3 length: 12 residues. CDR1 is SGDLS and CDR2 is YYNGEE in the germline V gene. CDR3 nucleotides: TGTGCCAGCAGCGTAGACGAGGGGGGGCTGTTTTTT. Translating it yields CASSVDEGGLFF.

V is TRBV7-2 and J is TRBJ2-6; possibly TRBD2 for D (6 bases). Germline CDR1 reads SGHTA; CDR2 reads FQGNSA. The V end lost 8 bases, the J end lost 4 bases, and 21 bases lay between the germline ends. The CDR3 is 17 residues long. The CDR3 DNA reads TGTGCCAGCTCTCCACGGAACCCGGGGGTCGGGGCCAACGTCCTGACTTTC. It translates to CASSPRNPGVGANVLTF.

The rearrangement links TRBV20-1 to TRBJ1-5, with D possibly being TRBD1 (5 bases). With 6 bases removed from V and 3 bases from J, the gap between germline ends came to 9 bases. The CDR3 extends over 12 amino acids. In germline, CDR1 is DFQATT, CDR2 SNEGSKA (reference sequence). The CDR3 region is CSAGRPNQPQHF. The DNA of the CDR3 is TGCAGTGCGGGACGGCCCAATCAGCCCCAGCATTTT.

The gene calls are TRBV20-1 and TRBJ2-1, with TRBD2 matching 7 bases. The CDR3 has 16 residues. Looked up from germline, CDR1 is DFQATT and CDR2 is SNEGSKA (reference sequence). Trimming took 0 bases from V and 4 from J; bases not matched to a gene: 9. CDR3 bases: TGCAGTGCTAGAGATAATGGGGGAGGGTCATACAATGAGCAGTTCTTC. Amino acids: CSARDNGGGSYNEQFF.

The genes are TRBV29-1 and TRBJ1-2, with TRBD1 matching 7 bases. Trimming removed 7 bases from V and 4 bases from J; junction bases left unmatched: 6. The CDR3 loop spans 12 amino acids. Germline V CDR1 and CDR2: SQVTM, ANQGSEA. In DNA form, the CDR3 reads TGCAGCGGCCTACAGGGGTCCTATGGCTACACCTTC. Its translation is CSGLQGSYGYTF.

The V call is TRBV7-9, the J call TRBJ2-3; TRBD1 might be the D (6 bases). This CDR3 has 17 amino acids. From germline, CDR1 is SEHNR and CDR2 FQNEAQ (reference sequence). V lost 4 bases and J lost 2, with 19 bases in between. The DNA of the CDR3 is TGTGCCAGCAGCTCACAGGGTAGAAGGGGTTCCACAGATACGCAGTATTTT. This gives the protein CASSSQGRRGSTDTQYF.

In regard to this clonotype: A read error may account for a junction end that differs from germline. The rearrangement uses TRBV4-2 and TRBJ2-1; 10 bases fit TRBD2. Germline V gene sequence: CDR1 LGHNA, CDR2 YNFKEQ. The CDR3 is 16 amino acids. The CDR3 loop is CASSQVGLALYNERFF. For the CDR3, the DNA is TGTGCCAGCAGCCAGGTGGGACTAGCGCTTTACAATGAGCGGTTCTTC.

This clonotype came up a few times. CDR3 amino acids: CASSEKYEQYF. The DNA of the CDR3 is TGTGCCAGCAGTGAGAAGTACGAGCAGTACTTC. V is TRBV2 and J is TRBJ2-7; D ambiguous. CDR3 size: 11 residues. V was shortened by 3 bases and J by 4 bases, with 4 bases between the two germline ends. From germline, CDR1 is SNHLY and CDR2 FYNNEI.

CDR3 in amino acids: CASSTRAETQYF. In nucleotides, the CDR3 is TGTGCCAGCAGCACTCGGGCAGAGACCCAGTACTTC. The gene calls are TRBV7-3 and TRBJ2-5; D is ambiguous. Germline-derived CDR1 and CDR2 are SGHTA and FQGTGA. CDR3 length equals 12 residues. V dropped 5 bases and J dropped 4 bases, with 8 bases sitting between them.

This clonotype was counted between two and nine times. The genes are TRBV6-5 and TRBJ2-7; TRBD2 agrees at 7 bases. Germline CDR1 reads MNHEY; CDR2 reads SVGAGI. The CDR3 is made up of 14 amino acids. The ends lost 4 bases at V and 7 bases at J; junction bases unmatched: 10. The CDR3 here is CASSSGDSAGEQYF. The CDR3 DNA sequence: TGTGCCAGCAGTTCAGGAGACTCAGCGGGGGAGCAGTACTTC.

This clonotype was seen repeatedly, ten times or more. V and J are TRBV10-3 and TRBJ2-7; weak D call: TRBD2 (5 bases). Per germline, CDR1 ENHRY and CDR2 SYGVKD. V lost 9 bases to trimming and J lost 1 base, with 16 bases between them. This CDR3 is built from 14 residues. The CDR3 is CAISLVQSSYEQYF. As DNA, the CDR3 is TGTGCCATATCACTAGTACAATCGTCCTACGAGCAGTACTTC.

This clonotype was counted at least ten times. V usage is TRBV18 and J usage is TRBJ2-3, with D maybe TRBD1 (6 bases). V was cut by 8 bases and J by 0 bases, with 15 bases left in between. Germline CDR1 KGHSH, CDR2 LQKENI. This CDR3 has 15 residues. The CDR3 coding sequence is TGTGCCAGCAGCCCCAGGACAGCTAGCACAGATACGCAGTATTTT. It translates to CASSPRTASTDTQYF.

The chain joins TRBV7-2 to TRBJ2-5, with TRBD2 matching over 10 bases. The V segment lost 1 base and the J segment 4 bases; nucleotides outside the gene matches: 6. The CDR3 has 16 amino acids. The germline V gene has CDR1 SGHTA and CDR2 FQGNSA. The CDR3 spells CASSLVSGRAPETQYF. DNA of the CDR3: TGTGCCAGCAGCTTAGTAAGCGGGAGGGCCCCAGAGACCCAGTACTTC.

CDR3 region: CASSVLKGDRGYTF. DNA for the CDR3: TGTGCCAGCAGTGTCCTCAAAGGGGATCGCGGCTACACCTTC. The chain links TRBV6-1 to TRBJ1-2; a possible D gene is TRBD1 (5 bases). The V gene lost 4 bases and the J gene lost 8 bases, with 17 bases spanning the gap. CDR3 size: 14 residues. CDR1 is MNHNS, CDR2 SASEGT, per germline.

The rearrangement links TRBV4-1 to TRBJ1-5; TRBD1 is a possible D gene (5 bases). This CDR3 has 14 residues. The germline gives CDR1 MGHRA, CDR2 YSYEKL. Trimming shortened V by 0 bases and J by 7 bases, and 10 bases separated the two germline ends. The CDR3 sequence is CASSQEDRLQPQHF. The CDR3 nucleotides are TGCGCCAGCAGCCAAGAAGACAGATTGCAGCCCCAGCATTTT.

This clonotype was found a few times. The germline gene is not matched at one end of the junction; a read error may be the cause. J is TRBJ2-1 and V is TRBV6-5, with D tentatively TRBD2 (5 bases). This CDR3 is 17 amino acids long. Germline-derived CDR1 and CDR2 are MNHEY and SVGAGI. The CDR3 here is CTSSYGGLGPSGNEQFF. CDR3 coding DNA: TGTACCAGCAGTTACGGAGGATTGGGCCCCTCCGGCAATGAGCAGTTCTTC.

The CDR3 coding sequence is TGCAGTGCTAGAGATTTAGCGGGGGCCCTCACAGATACGCAGTATTTT. Its translation: CSARDLAGALTDTQYF. The chain employs TRBV20-1 and TRBJ2-3; 9 positions match TRBD2. Germline V gene data show CDR1 as DFQATT and CDR2 as SNEGSKA (reference sequence). With 0 bases clipped from V and 2 bases from J, the junction kept 6 bases outside the gene matches. The CDR3 runs 16 residues.

The V and J genes are TRBV19 and TRBJ2-6, with unresolved D. Trimming pared 4 bases from V and 0 bases from J, leaving 13 bases between. CDR1 and CDR2 (germline): LNHDA, SQIVND (reference sequence). This CDR3 contains 17 residues. CDR3 sequence (DNA): TGTGCCAGTAGTACTGGACCGGCCGGCTCTGGGGCCAACGTCCTGACTTTC. Translating it yields CASSTGPAGSGANVLTF. Combining the CDR3 with reference TRBV19 and TRBJ2-6 gives the whole variable domain DGGITQSPKYLFRKEGQNVTLSCEQNLNHDAMYWYRQDPGQGLRLIYYSQIVNDFQKGDIAEGYSVSREKKESFPLTVTSAQKNPTAFYLCASSTGPAGSGANVLTFGAGSRLTVL.

This clonotype was detected a few times. The genes are TRBV4-1 and TRBJ1-1; D possibly corresponds to TRBD1 (5 bases). Germline values: CDR1 MGHRA, CDR2 YSYEKL. The CDR3 is 14 amino acids. V shed 4 bases and J shed 6 bases, with 15 bases lying between them. This CDR3 is CASSRPTVLAEAFF. The DNA of the CDR3 is TGCGCCAGCAGCCGGCCGACAGTTCTGGCTGAAGCTTTCTTT.

This clonotype occurred a few times. V and J are TRBV4-1 and TRBJ1-1, with D possibly TRBD1 on 6 matching bases. CDR3 length: 17 amino acids. The germline V gene has CDR1 MGHRA and CDR2 YSYEKL. V gave up 4 bases and J gave up 4 bases, with 22 bases separating them. CDR3 nucleotides: TGCGCCAGCAGCCGGATCATTCCCGGGACACCGGGCACTGAAGCTTTCTTT. It is translated as CASSRIIPGTPGTEAFF.

This chain uses TRBV28 with TRBJ2-1; maybe TRBD1 (6 bases). This CDR3 is 16 amino acids long. The V end lost 2 bases, the J end lost 5 bases, and 16 bases lay between the germline ends. Germline lookup yields CDR1 MDHEN and CDR2 SYDVKM. CDR3 residues: CASSLRSGKGDNEQFF. The CDR3 DNA reads as TGTGCCAGCAGTTTACGAAGCGGCAAGGGGGACAATGAGCAGTTCTTC.

V and J are TRBV20-1 and TRBJ2-7, with TRBD2 matching 12 bases. Germline-derived CDR1 and CDR2 are DFQATT and SNEGSKA (reference sequence). CDR3 size: 16 residues. Unmatched junction bases numbered 12, after V lost 5 bases and J lost 4 bases. CDR3: CSALTRLAGVGYEQYF. CDR3 nucleotide sequence: TGCAGTGCTCTAACCCGACTAGCGGGAGTGGGTTACGAGCAGTACTTC.

This clonotype occurred many times. V gene TRBV7-3 combines with J gene TRBJ2-3; D remains unclear. Germline loops: CDR1 SGHTA, CDR2 FQGTGA. The length of the CDR3 is 14 residues. The V and J ends lost 3 bases and 2 bases respectively, with 9 bases between them. The CDR3 region is CASSLGTTTDTQYF. In DNA form, the CDR3 reads TGTGCCAGCAGCTTGGGAACTACCACAGATACGCAGTATTTT.

V usage is TRBV12-3 or TRBV12-4 and J usage is TRBJ1-5; D is perhaps TRBD1 (6 bases). The CDR3 consists of 15 residues. Trimming stripped 5 bases from V and 5 bases from J, with 16 bases between. CDR3 amino acids: CASSPLTGSYQPQHF. CDR3 in DNA: TGTGCCAGCAGTCCTCTCACAGGGAGCTATCAGCCCCAGCATTTT.

This chain uses TRBV7-2 with TRBJ2-7; D possibly corresponds to TRBD2 (5 bases). Germline V gene data show CDR1 as SGHTA and CDR2 as FQGNSA. Trimming took 5 bases from V and 12 from J, leaving 20 bases between them. This CDR3 comprises 13 residues. CDR3 DNA sequence: TGTGCCAGCAGCCCGGGGAGCCAAGAGACCCGGTACTTC. Protein: CASSPGSQETRYF.

V is TRBV2 and J is TRBJ2-5; D may be TRBD1 or TRBD2 (6 bases each). CDR3 length equals 12 residues. Germline CDR1 SNHLY, CDR2 FYNNEI. Trimming cost V 6 bases and J 7 bases, with 12 bases left between them. DNA for the CDR3: TGTGCCAGCAGGTCTTGGGGGGCGACCCAGTACTTC. It yields the protein CASRSWGATQYF.

About this clonotype: A read error may account for a junction end that differs from germline. The chain couples TRBV29-1 to TRBJ2-3, with D possibly being TRBD1 (6 bases). The CDR3 is 16 amino acids. From germline, CDR1 is SQVTM and CDR2 ANQGSEA. The CDR3 DNA sequence: TGCGGCGTTGAAGATCGGATCGGACAGAGCACAGATACGCAGTATTTT. Encoded protein: CGVEDRIGQSTDTQYF.

J is TRBJ2-5 and V is TRBV30; the D is unclear. The CDR3 totals 12 residues. Germline-derived CDR1 and CDR2 are GTSNPN and SVGIG (reference sequence). V lost 2 bases and J 7 bases, leaving 11 bases between the germline ends. CDR3 protein: CAWSPDPGTQYF. CDR3 in DNA: TGTGCCTGGAGTCCCGATCCGGGGACCCAGTACTTC.